This T cell receptor beta chain came from a study of regulatory T cells in long-lasting Graves disease. Study context: New Graves' disease cases had less than 3 months of antithyroid drugs.

Building of the TCR beta libraries involved iRepertoire HTBI primers and Arm-PCR of CDR3 regions. TCRdb itself ran the multiplex PCR reads through MiXCR, one entry per CDR3 protein. The sample lists over 500,000 distinct CDR3 sequences, more than 15% occurring once. About this clonotype: Its antigen is as yet unknown.

As for time point: newly diagnosed GD, antithyroid drugs for less than 3 months. Generation of the TCR library employed RNA extracted from PBMCs. Study-wide results and limits: Less diverse TCR repertoires were seen in persistent Graves' patients than in newly diagnosed ones.

These sequences were also reported in another study, on T cells in Graves' hyperthyroidism and ophthalmopathy. As that report states: Graves' hyperthyroidism qualified as stable when ophthalmopathy did not progress within 18 months.

Material: peripheral blood mononuclear cells (PBMCs), obtained at new diagnosis, from a patient treated with antithyroid drugs. This clonotype originated in a young man with Graves disease.

CDR3 amino acids: CASSYASRTGSYEQYF. In nucleotides, the CDR3 is TGTGCCAGCAGTTACGCTTCAAGGACGGGTTCCTACGAGCAGTACTTC. The chain employs TRBV6-4 and TRBJ2-7; D remains ambiguous. The length of the CDR3 is 16 residues. Per germline, CDR1 MRHNA and CDR2 SNTAGT. The germline V and J ends were trimmed by 5 bases and 1 base, with 18 bases remaining between them.